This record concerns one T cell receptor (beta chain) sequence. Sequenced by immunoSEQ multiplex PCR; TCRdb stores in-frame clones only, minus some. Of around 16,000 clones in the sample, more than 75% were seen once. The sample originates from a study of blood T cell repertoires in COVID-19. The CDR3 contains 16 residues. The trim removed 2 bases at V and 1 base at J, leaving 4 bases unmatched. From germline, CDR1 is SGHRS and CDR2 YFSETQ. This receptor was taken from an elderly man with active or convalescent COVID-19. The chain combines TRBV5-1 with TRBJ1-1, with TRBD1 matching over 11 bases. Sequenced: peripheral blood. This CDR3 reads CASSLGQGAGNTEAFF. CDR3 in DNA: TGCGCCAGCAGCTTAGGACAGGGGGCGGGGAACACTGAAGCTTTCTTT.